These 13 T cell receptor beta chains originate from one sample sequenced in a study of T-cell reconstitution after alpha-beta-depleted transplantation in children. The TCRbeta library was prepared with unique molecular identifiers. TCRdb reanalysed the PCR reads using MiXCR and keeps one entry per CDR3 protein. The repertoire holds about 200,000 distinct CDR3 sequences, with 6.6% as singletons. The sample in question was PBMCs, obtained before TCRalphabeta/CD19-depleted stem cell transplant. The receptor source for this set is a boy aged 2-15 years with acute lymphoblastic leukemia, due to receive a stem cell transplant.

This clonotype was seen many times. CDR3 DNA: TGCAGTGCTAGAGATCTGGGGACAGGGAAATACGAGCAGTACTTC. It is translated as CSARDLGTGKYEQYF. The chain recombines TRBV20-1 with TRBJ2-7; 9 bases are a match to TRBD1. Germline V gives CDR1 DFQATT, CDR2 SNEGSKA (reference sequence). The CDR3 runs to 15 residues. The V gene end was trimmed by 0 bases and the J gene end by 4 bases; junction bases not matched to a gene: 7.

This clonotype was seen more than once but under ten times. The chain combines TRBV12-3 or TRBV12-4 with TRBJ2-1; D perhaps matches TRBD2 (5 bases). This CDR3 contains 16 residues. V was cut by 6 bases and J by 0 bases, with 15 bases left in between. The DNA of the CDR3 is TGTGCCAGCAGCCCCTCCCTGGGGAGCTCCTACAATGAGCAGTTCTTC. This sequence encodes CASSPSLGSSYNEQFF.

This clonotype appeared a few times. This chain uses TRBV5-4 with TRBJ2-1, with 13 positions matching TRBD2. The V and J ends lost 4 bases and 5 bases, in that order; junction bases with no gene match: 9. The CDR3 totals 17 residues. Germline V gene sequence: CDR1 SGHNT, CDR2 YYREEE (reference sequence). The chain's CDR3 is CASSLGLAGPRDNEQFF. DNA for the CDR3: TGTGCCAGCAGCCTGGGACTAGCGGGACCCAGGGACAATGAGCAGTTCTTC.

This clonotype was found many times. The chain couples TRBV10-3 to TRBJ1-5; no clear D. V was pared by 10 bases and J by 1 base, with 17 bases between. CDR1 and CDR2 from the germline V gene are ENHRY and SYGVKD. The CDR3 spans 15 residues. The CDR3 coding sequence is TGTGCCACCACCGAGGGAATTGGGAGCAATCAGCCCCAGCATTTT. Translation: CATTEGIGSNQPQHF.

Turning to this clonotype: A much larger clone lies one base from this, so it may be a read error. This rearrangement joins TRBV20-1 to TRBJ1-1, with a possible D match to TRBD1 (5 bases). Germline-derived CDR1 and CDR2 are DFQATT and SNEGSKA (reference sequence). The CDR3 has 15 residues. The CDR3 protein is CCARGWMGGNTEAFF. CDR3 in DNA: TGCTGTGCTAGAGGGTGGATGGGGGGGAACACTGAAGCTTTCTTT.

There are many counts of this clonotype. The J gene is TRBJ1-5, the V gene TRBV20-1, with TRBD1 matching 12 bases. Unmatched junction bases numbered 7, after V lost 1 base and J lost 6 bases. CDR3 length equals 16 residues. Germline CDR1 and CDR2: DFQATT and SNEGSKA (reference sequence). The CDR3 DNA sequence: TGCAGTGCTAGAGGATACGGGACAGGGGGCGGTCAGCCCCAGCATTTT. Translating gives CSARGYGTGGGQPQHF.

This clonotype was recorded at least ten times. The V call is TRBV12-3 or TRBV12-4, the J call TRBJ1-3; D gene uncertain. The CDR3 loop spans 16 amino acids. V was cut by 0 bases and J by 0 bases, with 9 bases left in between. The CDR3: CASSLAGFPSGNTIYF. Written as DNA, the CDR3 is TGTGCCAGCAGTTTAGCGGGATTTCCCTCTGGAAACACCATATATTTT.

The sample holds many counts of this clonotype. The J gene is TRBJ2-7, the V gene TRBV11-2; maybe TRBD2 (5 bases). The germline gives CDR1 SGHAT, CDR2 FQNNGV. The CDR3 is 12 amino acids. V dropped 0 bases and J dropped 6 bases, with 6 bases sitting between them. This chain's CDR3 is CASSLERVEQYF. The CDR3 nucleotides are TGTGCCAGCAGCTTAGAGCGGGTCGAGCAGTACTTC.

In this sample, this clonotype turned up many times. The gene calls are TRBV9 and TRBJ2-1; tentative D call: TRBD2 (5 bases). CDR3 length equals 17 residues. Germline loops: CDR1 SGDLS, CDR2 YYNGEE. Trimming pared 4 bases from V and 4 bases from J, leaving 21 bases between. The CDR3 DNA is TGTGCCAGCAGCCCCCCCCCGGCGTGGACGGGGTACAATGAGCAGTTCTTC. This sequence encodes CASSPPPAWTGYNEQFF.

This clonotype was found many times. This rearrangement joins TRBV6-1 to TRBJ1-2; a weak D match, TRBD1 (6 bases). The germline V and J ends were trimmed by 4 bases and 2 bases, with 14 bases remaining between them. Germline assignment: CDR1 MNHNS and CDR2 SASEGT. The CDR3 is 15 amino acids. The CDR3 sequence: CASSVQGSTNYGYTF. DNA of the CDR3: TGTGCCAGCAGTGTCCAGGGGTCGACCAACTATGGCTACACCTTC.

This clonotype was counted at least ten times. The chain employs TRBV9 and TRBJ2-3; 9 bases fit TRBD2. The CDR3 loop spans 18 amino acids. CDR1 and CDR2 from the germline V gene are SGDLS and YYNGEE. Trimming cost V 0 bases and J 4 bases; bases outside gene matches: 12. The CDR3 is CASSVGASGVGGADTQYF. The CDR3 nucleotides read TGTGCCAGCAGCGTAGGGGCTAGCGGGGTGGGAGGCGCAGATACGCAGTATTTT.

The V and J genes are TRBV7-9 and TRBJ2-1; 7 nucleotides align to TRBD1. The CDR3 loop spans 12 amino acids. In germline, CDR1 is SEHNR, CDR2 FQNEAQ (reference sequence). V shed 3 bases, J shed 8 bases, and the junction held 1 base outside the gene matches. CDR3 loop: CASSFTGDEQFF. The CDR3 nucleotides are TGTGCCAGCAGCTTTACAGGGGATGAGCAGTTCTTC.

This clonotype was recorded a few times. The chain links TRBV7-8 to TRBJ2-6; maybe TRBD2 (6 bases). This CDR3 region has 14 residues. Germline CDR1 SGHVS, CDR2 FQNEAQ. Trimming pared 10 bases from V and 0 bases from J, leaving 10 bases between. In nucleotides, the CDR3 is TGTGCCATGGGGGGTTTCTCTGGGGCCAACGTCCTGACTTTC. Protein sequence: CAMGGFSGANVLTF.